Below, 18 T cell receptor beta chains from the same sample are listed, as sequenced in a study of blood T cell repertoires in COVID-19. Sequencing was performed with immunoSEQ multiplex PCR; in TCRdb, only in-frame clones are kept and a portion is missing. In the table there are about 180,000 clones, almost 80% of which are singletons. The source material was PBMCs or T cells enriched from blood (not recorded which). The receptors shown here come from a woman between 50 and 59 years old who had recovered from COVID-19.

V is TRBV19 and J is TRBJ1-2, with TRBD1 as a possible D gene (5 bases). Germline values: CDR1 LNHDA, CDR2 SQIVND (reference sequence). Trimming removed 9 bases from V and 7 bases from J, with 18 bases in between. CDR3 length: 13 amino acids. The DNA of the CDR3 is TGTGCCAGCAATGGACGTACTACAGGTGGCTACACCTTC. Protein sequence: CASNGRTTGGYTF.

This chain uses TRBV5-1 with TRBJ2-7; 11 nucleotides align to TRBD2. Trimming at V came to 2 bases and at J to 5 bases, leaving 6 bases not matched to a gene. The germline CDR1 and CDR2 sequences are SGHRS and YFSETQ. This CDR3 region has 15 residues. The CDR3 sequence: CASSFGGTSGDEQYF. The DNA for the CDR3 is TGCGCCAGCAGCTTTGGAGGGACTAGCGGAGACGAGCAGTACTTC.

CDR3 residues: CASSVDPRVANTGELFF. The DNA for the CDR3 is TGTGCCAGCAGCGTAGATCCGCGAGTGGCGAACACCGGGGAGCTGTTTTTT. The chain has TRBV9 and TRBJ2-2; D gene unclear. Between the trimmed V and J ends, which lost 0 bases and 0 bases, there was a span of 12 bases. Per the germline V gene, CDR1 is SGDLS and CDR2 is YYNGEE. The CDR3 extends over 17 amino acids.

This chain joins TRBV10-1 and TRBJ2-1; the match to TRBD1 covers 7 bases. Per the germline V gene, CDR1 is WNHNN and CDR2 is SYGVQD (reference sequence). The CDR3 contains 16 residues. The V gene end was trimmed by 2 bases and the J gene end by 8 bases; junction bases not matched to a gene: 12. CDR3 region: CASSETPETGWDEQFF. CDR3 DNA sequence: TGCGCCAGCAGTGAGACGCCAGAGACAGGGTGGGATGAGCAGTTCTTC.

The genes are TRBV5-6 and TRBJ2-7, with D tentatively TRBD2 (6 bases). Germline-derived CDR1 and CDR2 are SGHDT and YYEEEE. Trimming pared 0 bases from V and 0 bases from J, leaving 13 bases between. The CDR3 runs to 16 residues. Here the CDR3 DNA reads TGTGCCAGCAGCTTGGCGGCTAGCGCTTTCTCCTACGAGCAGTACTTC. Protein: CASSLAASAFSYEQYF. The variable domain in full, completed from reference TRBV5-6 and TRBJ2-7, reads DAGVTQSPTHLIKTRGQQVTLRCSPKSGHDTVSWYQQALGQGPQFIFQYYEEEERQRGNFPDRFSGHQFPNYSSELNVNALLLGDSALYLCASSLAASAFSYEQYFGPGTRLTVT.

V gene TRBV19 combines with J gene TRBJ2-7; D uncertain. V shed 9 bases and J shed 6 bases, with 12 bases lying between them. Germline V gene sequence: CDR1 LNHDA, CDR2 SQIVND (reference sequence). The CDR3 extends over 11 amino acids. The CDR3 nucleotides read TGTGCCAGCTCTGGTGGGCTCGAGCAGTACTTC. Its protein product is CASSGGLEQYF.

The chain links TRBV6-5 to TRBJ1-5; no clear D. Trimming shortened V by 7 bases and J by 6 bases, and 13 bases separated the two germline ends. The V gene's germline CDR1 is MNHEY and CDR2 SVGAGI. The CDR3 is 13 residues long. The chain's CDR3 is CASTEGAGQPQHF. In DNA, the CDR3 is TGTGCCAGCACCGAGGGAGCAGGTCAGCCCCAGCATTTT.

This clone is a singleton in its sample. The chain combines TRBV19 with TRBJ2-2; 13 nucleotides match TRBD2. This CDR3 spans 16 amino acids. Germline CDR1 and CDR2: LNHDA and SQIVND (reference sequence). V was clipped by 5 bases and J by 8 bases; unmatched bases: 8. For the CDR3, the DNA is TGTGCCAGTAGTTCTGGGACTAGCGGGATGTCTGGGGAGCTGTTTTTT. This gives the protein CASSSGTSGMSGELFF.

The chain has TRBV5-4 and TRBJ2-7; TRBD2 matches 7 bases. Looked up from germline, CDR1 is SGHNT and CDR2 is YYREEE (reference sequence). The V segment lost 0 bases and the J segment 0 bases; nucleotides outside the gene matches: 3. The CDR3 spans 15 residues. CDR3 bases: TGTGCCAGCAGCTTGGGGGGGGGATCCTCCTACGAGCAGTACTTC. Translated, it gives CASSLGGGSSYEQYF.

The V gene is TRBV28, the J gene TRBJ1-4; 9 bases are shared with TRBD1. CDR3 length: 12 amino acids. Per the germline V gene, CDR1 is MDHEN and CDR2 is SYDVKM. CDR3 protein: CVSGTGSEKLFF. The CDR3 region has the DNA TGTGTCTCCGGGACAGGGAGTGAAAAACTGTTTTTT.

This rearrangement joins TRBV19 to TRBJ1-5; 7 nucleotides agree with TRBD1. From germline, CDR1 is LNHDA and CDR2 SQIVND (reference sequence). The CDR3 has 15 residues. The V segment lost 6 bases and the J segment 7 bases; nucleotides outside the gene matches: 12. This CDR3 is CASRGTTGAEQPQHF. The CDR3 region has the DNA TGTGCCAGTAGGGGAACTACAGGGGCGGAGCAGCCCCAGCATTTT. The full variable domain, its missing parts supplied by reference TRBV19 and TRBJ1-5, is DGGITQSPKYLFRKEGQNVTLSCEQNLNHDAMYWYRQDPGQGLRLIYYSQIVNDFQKGDIAEGYSVSREKKESFPLTVTSAQKNPTAFYLCASRGTTGAEQPQHFGDGTRLSIL.

The chain is built from TRBV5-1 and TRBJ2-3; a weak D match, TRBD2 (6 bases). The CDR3 runs to 14 residues. Looked up from germline, CDR1 is SGHRS and CDR2 is YFSETQ. V lost 4 bases and J lost 0, with 9 bases in between. In nucleotides, the CDR3 is TGCGCCAGCAGCAAGGGACTGAGCACAGATACGCAGTATTTT. Protein sequence: CASSKGLSTDTQYF. The whole variable domain, remainder taken from reference TRBV5-1 and TRBJ2-3, is KAGVTQTPRYLIKTRGQQVTLSCSPISGHRSVSWYQQTPGQGLQFLFEYFSETQRNKGNFPGRFSGRQFSNSRSEMNVSTLELGDSALYLCASSKGLSTDTQYFGPGTRLTVL.

There are a few counts of this clone. The CDR3 is CASADYSSYEQYF. The CDR3, as DNA: TGTGCCAGCGCGGACTATTCCTCCTACGAGCAGTACTTC. The chain has TRBV7-2 and TRBJ2-7; tentative D call: TRBD2 (6 bases). The CDR3 consists of 13 residues. CDR1 and CDR2 from the germline V gene are SGHTA and FQGNSA. Trimming left V 8 bases short and J 0 bases short, with 11 bases between.

This chain connects TRBV6-1 to TRBJ1-5, with a weak D call TRBD1 (5 bases). The CDR3 extends over 13 amino acids. Germline V gives CDR1 MNHNS, CDR2 SASEGT. Trimming took off 3 bases at V and 9 bases at J, with 12 bases between the two ends. The CDR3 bases are TGTGCCAGCAGTGAGAAGATGGGGGGGCCCCAGCATTTT. Its translation is CASSEKMGGPQHF.

The chain joins TRBV5-1 to TRBJ1-2, with TRBD1 matching 7 bases. Trimming at V came to 5 bases and at J to 0 bases, leaving 7 bases not matched to a gene. The CDR3 contains 15 residues. CDR1 is SGHRS and CDR2 is YFSETQ in the germline V gene. The CDR3 region has the DNA TGCGCCAGCAGGTATTCTACAGGGGCTAACTATGGCTACACCTTC. The encoded protein is CASRYSTGANYGYTF.

The V call is TRBV3-1 (or the pseudogene TRBV3-2), the J call TRBJ1-6; possibly TRBD1 for D (5 bases). The CDR3 runs to 15 residues. The V end lost 1 base, the J end lost 10 bases, and 14 bases lay between the germline ends. CDR1 is LGHDT, CDR2 YNNKEL, per germline (reference sequence). The CDR3 coding sequence is TGTGCCAGCAGCCAAGTGGCAGCAGGGCGCTCACCCCTCCACTTT. Encoded protein: CASSQVAAGRSPLHF.

This rearrangement joins TRBV30 to TRBJ1-2; weak D call: TRBD1 (5 bases). V gave up 0 bases and J gave up 4 bases, with 15 bases separating them. CDR3 size: 15 residues. The germline gives CDR1 GTSNPN, CDR2 SVGIG (reference sequence). CDR3 DNA sequence: TGTGCCTGGAGTGTAGGGCACAGGATTAGCTATGGCTACACCTTC. Amino acid sequence: CAWSVGHRISYGYTF.

The rearrangement uses TRBV29-1 and TRBJ1-5, with D hard to call. With 6 bases removed from V and 9 bases from J, the gap between germline ends came to 15 bases. Germline CDR1 SQVTM, CDR2 ANQGSEA. There are 12 residues in the CDR3. The CDR3 reads CSVLSEGVPQHF. CDR3 bases: TGCAGCGTCCTCAGTGAGGGAGTGCCCCAGCATTTT.